These T cell receptor beta chains were read from a single sample in a study of T cells after yellow fever vaccination. TCRdb processed the 5' RACE reads anew with MiXCR; each CDR3 protein has one entry. The profile shows 300,000 or so distinct CDR3 sequences, approximately 4.2% of them singletons. Material: PBMCs, obtained 5 days after the yellow fever booster vaccination. These receptors all stem from a young man who received the YFV17D yellow fever vaccine. CDR3s include the opening cysteine and the closing phenylalanine or tryptophan. D genes are given only for firm matches. A row's size may be missing; if present it is once, few, many or a size class.

D: TRBD1
V: TRBV20-1
size: many
J: TRBJ2-1
length: 15
CDR3: CSAPTGPSSYNEQFF
DNA: TGCAGTGCCCCGACAGGGCCCAGCTCCTACAATGAGCAGTTCTTC

D: -
V: TRBV20-1
size: few
J: TRBJ1-2
length: 15
CDR3: CSADGGGPANYGYTF
DNA: TGCAGTGCCGACGGGGGGGGCCCGGCTAACTATGGCTACACCTTC

D: -
V: TRBV11-2
size: many
J: TRBJ2-5
length: 13
CDR3: CASSEQVQETQYF
DNA: TGTGCCAGCAGTGAACAGGTCCAAGAGACCCAGTACTTC

D: -
V: TRBV19
size: -
J: TRBJ2-3
length: 13
CDR3: CASSDRKFDTQYF
DNA: TGTGCCAGTAGCGATAGAAAATTCGATACGCAGTATTTT

D: TRBD2
V: TRBV12-3/TRBV12-4
size: few
J: TRBJ2-2
length: 13
CDR3: CASSLWGGGELFF
DNA: TGTGCCAGCAGTTTATGGGGGGGCGGGGAGCTGTTTTTT

D: TRBD1
V: TRBV12-3/TRBV12-4
size: few
J: TRBJ1-5
length: 15
CDR3: CASSRQGATNQPQHF
DNA: TGTGCCAGCAGCCGACAGGGGGCGACTAATCAGCCCCAGCATTTT

D: TRBD2
V: TRBV25-1
size: few
J: TRBJ2-1
length: 17
CDR3: CASSDSGLAGGNNEQFF
DNA: TGTGCCAGCAGTGATTCAGGACTAGCGGGGGGTAACAATGAGCAGTTCTTC

D: -
V: TRBV5-1
size: few
J: TRBJ2-1
length: 16
CDR3: CASSLMGVSSYNEQFF
DNA: TGCGCCAGCAGCTTGATGGGGGTAAGCTCCTACAATGAGCAGTTCTTC

D: -
V: TRBV30
size: -
J: TRBJ1-5
length: 14
CDR3: CAWSGSVSNQPQHF
DNA: TGTGCCTGGAGTGGATCAGTATCTAATCAGCCCCAGCATTTT

D: -
V: TRBV5-1
size: many
J: TRBJ1-1
length: 16
CDR3: CASSLVGQHSNTEAFF
DNA: TGCGCCAGCAGCTTGGTCGGGCAGCACTCCAACACTGAAGCTTTCTTT

D: -
V: TRBV10-3
size: many
J: TRBJ2-1
length: 10
CDR3: CAITEMRQFF
DNA: TGTGCCATCACCGAGATGAGGCAGTTCTTC

D: -
V: TRBV20-1
size: -
J: TRBJ2-5
length: 12
CDR3: CSATQEEETQYF
DNA: TGCAGTGCTACCCAGGAGGAAGAGACCCAGTACTTC

D: -
V: TRBV5-1
size: few
J: TRBJ2-2
length: 15
CDR3: CASSPGTPDTGELFF
DNA: TGCGCCAGCAGCCCGGGGACCCCCGACACCGGGGAGCTGTTTTTT

D: -
V: TRBV14
size: few
J: TRBJ1-1
length: 12
CDR3: CASSQVRVKAFF
DNA: TGTGCCAGCAGCCAAGTCAGGGTAAAGGCTTTCTTT

D: -
V: TRBV19
size: -
J: TRBJ2-2
length: 12
CDR3: CASLRQTGELFF
DNA: TGTGCCAGCCTACGGCAAACCGGGGAGCTGTTTTTT

D: -
V: TRBV4-2
size: few
J: TRBJ1-1
length: 14
CDR3: CASSQVTAATEAFF
DNA: TGTGCCAGCAGCCAAGTGACAGCGGCCACTGAAGCTTTCTTT

D: -
V: TRBV20-1
size: many
J: TRBJ1-2
length: 13
CDR3: CSARDNVGNGYTF
DNA: TGCAGTGCTAGAGATAACGTGGGGAATGGCTACACCTTC

D: -
V: TRBV20-1
size: few
J: TRBJ1-5
length: 14
CDR3: CSATRQGHYQPQHF
DNA: TGCAGTGCTACGAGGCAGGGACATTATCAGCCCCAGCATTTT

D: TRBD1
V: TRBV12-3/TRBV12-4
size: many
J: TRBJ1-1
length: 14
CDR3: CASSLGQEPGEAFF
DNA: TGTGCCAGCAGTTTGGGACAGGAACCAGGTGAAGCTTTCTTT

D: -
V: TRBV6-5
size: few
J: TRBJ2-1
length: 14
CDR3: CASSYSTGHNEQFF
DNA: TGTGCCAGCAGTTACTCCACAGGGCACAATGAGCAGTTCTTC

D: -
V: TRBV7-6
size: many
J: TRBJ2-7
length: 13
CDR3: CASSNGPTGEQYF
DNA: TGTGCCAGCAGCAACGGACCCACGGGCGAGCAGTACTTC

D: -
V: TRBV7-9
size: few
J: TRBJ2-5
length: 15
CDR3: CASSLVGGGGGTQYF
DNA: TGTGCCAGCAGCTTAGTAGGCGGGGGCGGCGGGACCCAGTACTTC

D: TRBD1
V: TRBV10-3
size: many
J: TRBJ1-1
length: 15
CDR3: CAGRKDREMNTEAFF
DNA: TGTGCCGGGCGAAAGGACAGGGAAATGAACACTGAAGCTTTCTTT

D: -
V: TRBV4-3
size: -
J: TRBJ2-1
length: 15
CDR3: CASSLDSDPYNEQFF
DNA: TGCGCCAGCAGCCTCGACAGCGACCCCTACAATGAGCAGTTCTTC

D: TRBD1
V: TRBV24-1
size: -
J: TRBJ1-2
length: 12
CDR3: CATSADRGGYTF
DNA: TGTGCCACCAGTGCCGACAGGGGAGGCTACACCTTC

D: -
V: TRBV6-6
size: many
J: TRBJ1-5
length: 15
CDR3: CASSHRIGRIHPQHF
DNA: TGTGCCAGCAGTCACCGGATAGGGAGAATCCACCCCCAGCATTTT

D: -
V: TRBV7-8
size: many
J: TRBJ1-2
length: 16
CDR3: CASSLAPQDGSSGYTF
DNA: TGTGCCAGCAGCTTAGCTCCCCAGGACGGTTCGAGTGGCTACACCTTC

D: TRBD2
V: TRBV5-1
size: many
J: TRBJ2-2
length: 15
CDR3: CASSPLREATGELFF
DNA: TGCGCCAGCAGCCCCTTACGGGAGGCCACCGGGGAGCTGTTTTTT

D: -
V: TRBV14
size: many
J: TRBJ1-6
length: 14
CDR3: CASSPSSYNSPLHF
DNA: TGTGCCAGCAGCCCGAGCTCCTATAATTCACCCCTCCACTTT

D: TRBD2
V: TRBV7-2
size: -
J: TRBJ2-3
length: 15
CDR3: CASSFYGGSTDTQYF
DNA: TGTGCCAGCAGCTTCTACGGGGGGTCGACAGATACGCAGTATTTT

D: -
V: TRBV10-3
size: few
J: TRBJ1-5
length: 14
CDR3: CAISESTENQPQHF
DNA: TGTGCCATCAGTGAGTCGACAGAAAATCAGCCCCAGCATTTT

D: -
V: TRBV4-3
size: -
J: TRBJ1-6
length: 18
CDR3: CASSQGLYGGDYNSPLHF
DNA: TGCGCCAGCAGCCAAGGATTGTACGGAGGGGACTATAATTCACCCCTCCACTTT

D: -
V: TRBV15
size: many
J: TRBJ2-1
length: 14
CDR3: CATSRERQDNEQFF
DNA: TGTGCCACCAGCAGAGAGAGGCAGGACAATGAGCAGTTCTTC

D: TRBD1
V: TRBV5-1
size: -
J: TRBJ1-6
length: 16
CDR3: CASSSRQGTGNSPLHF
DNA: TGCGCCAGCAGCTCCCGACAGGGAACGGGTAATTCACCCCTCCACTTT

D: -
V: TRBV7-2
size: few
J: TRBJ1-6
length: 18
CDR3: CASSLPDRSFSYNSPLHF
DNA: TGTGCCAGCAGCTTACCGGACAGAAGTTTCTCCTATAATTCACCCCTCCACTTT

D: -
V: TRBV5-1
size: many
J: TRBJ1-2
length: 14
CDR3: CASSWGGDGYGYTF
DNA: TGCGCCAGCAGCTGGGGAGGGGACGGCTATGGCTACACCTTC

D: -
V: TRBV6-5
size: many
J: TRBJ2-1
length: 15
CDR3: CASRPTGSSYNEQFF
DNA: TGTGCCAGCAGGCCAACAGGGAGCTCCTACAATGAGCAGTTCTTC